The 30 T cell receptor beta chains in this list originate from one sample, sequenced in a study of beta chain features in type 1 diabetes. TCRB transcripts that were expressed got sequenced, as all of the isolated RNA had been reverse transcribed. The assay was immunoSEQ multiplex PCR, and TCRdb's table has in-frame clones only and misses some. The sample has around 600,000 clones; under 15% are singletons. The antigens these receptors bind are not known. Study observations and caveats: Type 1 diabetes patients showed a moderate but significant shortening of TCRB CDR3s in all four CD4+ subsets.

The sequencing input was naive CD4+ T cells from blood. Receptors were obtained from a man aged 25 to 40 with type 1 diabetes.

The chain links TRBV7-9 to TRBJ1-1, with 8 positions matching TRBD1. Germline V CDR1 and CDR2: SEHNR, FQNEAQ (reference sequence). The CDR3 totals 14 residues. Losses at the gene ends were 3 bases for V and 5 bases for J; bases not matched to a gene: 5. The CDR3, as DNA: TGTGCCAGCAGCTTGGACAGGGCGGGAACTGAAGCTTTCTTT. Its protein is CASSLDRAGTEAFF.

This clone was observed a handful of times. The V gene is TRBV7-2, the J gene TRBJ1-1; D perhaps matches TRBD1 (5 bases). The germline V gene encodes CDR1 SGHTA and CDR2 FQGNSA. Trimming shortened V by 5 bases and J by 10 bases, and 17 bases separated the two germline ends. This CDR3 has 13 amino acids. DNA for the CDR3: TGTGCCAGCAGCGCAGGACTGTCTAGGGGAGCTTTCTTT. Translated, it gives CASSAGLSRGAFF.

CDR3: CASSLAAGVKGDTQYF. Here the CDR3 DNA reads TGTGCCAGCAGCTTGGCCGCAGGGGTGAAAGGAGATACGCAGTATTTT. The J gene is TRBJ2-3, the V gene TRBV5-4; D may be TRBD1 (6 bases). The CDR3 sequence is 16 residues long. Looked up from germline, CDR1 is SGHNT and CDR2 is YYREEE (reference sequence). V gave up 0 bases and J gave up 5 bases, with 16 bases separating them. Full variable domain (missing parts from reference TRBV5-4 and TRBJ2-3): ETGVTQSPTHLIKTRGQQVTLRCSSQSGHNTVSWYQQALGQGPQFIFQYYREEENGRGNFPPRFSGLQFPNYSSELNVNALELDDSALYLCASSLAAGVKGDTQYFGPGTRLTVL.

V is TRBV7-2 and J is TRBJ1-2; D gene unclear. In germline, CDR1 is SGHTA, CDR2 FQGNSA. V lost 3 bases and J lost 5, with 7 bases in between. The CDR3 spans 12 residues. CDR3 DNA: TGTGCCAGCAGCTTGGTGACTTATGGCTACACCTTC. Its protein is CASSLVTYGYTF.

This sequence joins TRBV6-5 and TRBJ1-3; a possible D gene is TRBD1 (5 bases). This CDR3 has 13 amino acids. Per the germline V gene, CDR1 is MNHEY and CDR2 is SVGAGI. The ends were cut back, 8 bases at V and 4 bases at J, with 12 bases in the middle. Here the CDR3 reads CASQPGTGNTIYF. The CDR3 DNA follows: TGTGCCAGCCAGCCTGGGACCGGAAACACCATATATTTT.

For this clone: This may arise from a read error, as a much more abundant clone is one base away. This chain links TRBV27 with TRBJ1-1; no reliable D call. V lost 3 bases and J 1 base, leaving 6 bases between the germline ends. Germline CDR1 MNHEY, CDR2 SMNVEV (reference sequence). The CDR3 is made up of 13 amino acids. CDR3 loop: CASSFSGNTEAFF. CDR3 in DNA: TGTGCCAGCAGTTTCTCGGGGAACACTGAAGCTTTCTTT.

This clone has just a few counts. This rearrangement joins TRBV7-2 to TRBJ2-3; unclear D gene. Germline V CDR1 and CDR2: SGHTA, FQGNSA. The CDR3 consists of 14 residues. V lost 1 base to trimming and J lost 3 bases, with 8 bases between them. The CDR3 spells CASSLVVLTDTQYF. DNA for the CDR3: TGTGCCAGCAGCTTAGTCGTTCTTACAGATACGCAGTATTTT.

This sequence joins TRBV4-3 and TRBJ1-3, with D uncertain. Looked up from germline, CDR1 is LGHNA and CDR2 is YSLEER. V gave up 0 bases and J gave up 3 bases, with 9 bases separating them. The CDR3 extends over 15 amino acids. The CDR3 here is CASSQDARYGNTIYF. The CDR3 coding sequence is TGCGCCAGCAGCCAAGATGCCCGGTATGGAAACACCATATATTTT.

With respect to this clone: Within the sample, other DNA sequences also encode this same CDR3. The J gene is TRBJ1-1, the V gene TRBV29-1, with 9 bases fitting TRBD1. Unmatched junction bases numbered 0, after V lost 7 bases and J lost 0 bases. The germline V gene has CDR1 SQVTM and CDR2 ANQGSEA. The CDR3 consists of 12 residues. CDR3 amino acids: CSGDRVNTEAFF. The CDR3 DNA reads TGCAGCGGGGACAGGGTGAACACTGAAGCTTTCTTT.

The chain carries TRBV14 and TRBJ2-4, with 7 positions matching TRBD2. The CDR3 extends over 17 amino acids. The germline CDR1 and CDR2 sequences are SGHDN and FVKESK. The ends lost 1 base at V and 1 base at J; junction bases unmatched: 7. CDR3 protein: CASSQGAGEAAKNIQYF. The CDR3 coding sequence is TGTGCCAGCAGCCAAGGGGCGGGGGAAGCGGCCAAAAACATTCAGTACTTC. Full variable domain (rest looked up from reference TRBV14 and TRBJ2-4): EAGVTQFPSHSVIEKGQTVTLRCDPISGHDNLYWYRRVMGKEIKFLLHFVKESKQDESGMPNNRFLAERTGGTYSTLKVQPAELEDSGVYFCASSQGAGEAAKNIQYFGAGTRLSVL.

This clone has just a few counts. The V and J genes are TRBV6-5 and TRBJ1-1; 8 bases align to TRBD1. In germline, CDR1 is MNHEY, CDR2 SVGAGI. The CDR3 loop spans 11 amino acids. The V and J ends lost 7 bases and 10 bases, in that order; junction bases with no gene match: 5. The CDR3 loop reads CASKTDRGAFF. CDR3 in DNA: TGTGCCAGCAAGACCGACAGGGGAGCTTTCTTT.

CDR3: CASSLQGAMNNEQFF. The CDR3 DNA reads TGTGCCAGCAGCCTCCAGGGGGCGATGAACAATGAGCAGTTCTTC. The chain carries TRBV13 and TRBJ2-1, with 8 bases lining up with TRBD1. Germline assignment: CDR1 PRHDT and CDR2 FYEKMQ (reference sequence). V was clipped by 5 bases and J by 5 bases; unmatched bases: 8. The CDR3 has 15 amino acids.

The rearrangement joins TRBV7-9 to TRBJ1-5; no definite D call. Per the germline V gene, CDR1 is SEHNR and CDR2 is FQNEAQ (reference sequence). This CDR3 comprises 12 residues. The germline V and J ends were trimmed by 8 bases and 9 bases, with 14 bases remaining between them. In nucleotides, the CDR3 is TGTGCCAGCGCGCGAGATGTATGGCCCCAGCATTTT. This gives the protein CASARDVWPQHF.

This clone has only a few counts. The J gene is TRBJ1-2, the V gene TRBV9, with 10 positions matching TRBD1. This CDR3 comprises 15 residues. Germline CDR1 SGDLS, CDR2 YYNGEE. Trimming took 6 bases from V and 4 from J; bases not matched to a gene: 9. The CDR3 DNA reads TGTGCCAGCACAAAGGGGACAGGGGCCCTCTATGGCTACACCTTC. This gives the protein CASTKGTGALYGYTF. Using reference TRBV9 and TRBJ1-2 for the parts outside the CDR3, the full variable domain is DSGVTQTPKHLITATGQRVTLRCSPRSGDLSVYWYQQSLDQGLQFLIQYYNGEERAKGNILERFSAQQFPDLHSELNLSSLELGDSALYFCASTKGTGALYGYTFGSGTRLTVV.

V usage is TRBV7-9 and J usage is TRBJ2-5; D is ambiguous. CDR1 is SEHNR, CDR2 FQNEAQ, per germline (reference sequence). This CDR3 contains 14 residues. V dropped 1 base and J dropped 3 bases, with 9 bases sitting between them. The CDR3 region has the DNA TGTGCCAGCAGCTTAGACGTTCGGAAAGAGACCCAGTACTTC. This sequence encodes CASSLDVRKETQYF. Drawing the rest from reference TRBV7-9 and TRBJ2-5, the complete variable domain is DTGVSQNPRHKITKRGQNVTFRCDPISEHNRLYWYRQTLGQGPEFLTYFQNEAQLEKSRLLSDRFSAERPKGSFSTLEIQRTEQGDSAMYLCASSLDVRKETQYFGPGTRLLVL.

The chain is built from TRBV19 and TRBJ1-1; TRBD1 aligns across 11 bases. This CDR3 region has 16 residues. V was pared by 3 bases and J by 4 bases, with 7 bases of the junction left unmatched. Germline V gene sequence: CDR1 LNHDA, CDR2 SQIVND (reference sequence). This CDR3 is CASSMTGQGAFTEAFF. The CDR3 bases are TGTGCCAGTAGTATGACCGGACAGGGGGCGTTCACTGAAGCTTTCTTT.

The rearrangement links TRBV7-9 to TRBJ2-7; perhaps D is TRBD1 or TRBD2 (5 bases each). With 4 bases removed from V and 6 bases from J, the gap between germline ends came to 22 bases. The CDR3 covers 16 residues. Germline CDR1 is SEHNR and CDR2 is FQNEAQ (reference sequence). In DNA form, the CDR3 reads TGTGCCAGCAGCTCCCCACGGGACGTCCAAAATTCCGAGCAGTACTTC. This encodes CASSSPRDVQNSEQYF.

The DNA of the CDR3 is TGTGCCAGCAGCCCTGAGACAGGGATACCTTACGAGCAGTACTTC. Translated: CASSPETGIPYEQYF. The chain has TRBV7-2 and TRBJ2-7; 7 nucleotides match TRBD1. V gave up 5 bases and J gave up 4 bases; unmatched junction bases: 11. Germline CDR1 reads SGHTA; CDR2 reads FQGNSA. The CDR3 is 15 residues long.

There are a few counts of this clone. In the same sample, other DNA sequences code for this CDR3. The rearrangement joins TRBV6-5 to TRBJ2-2; weak D call: TRBD2 (5 bases). Trimming took 6 bases from V and 2 from J, leaving 7 bases between them. The CDR3 sequence is 13 residues long. CDR1 and CDR2 from the germline V gene are MNHEY and SVGAGI. The CDR3 protein is CASREGNTGELFF. The DNA for the CDR3 is TGTGCCAGCAGAGAGGGAAACACCGGGGAGCTGTTTTTT.

This clone was recorded a few times. The rearrangement joins TRBV7-2 to TRBJ2-7; possibly TRBD1 or TRBD2 for D (7 bases each). There are 13 residues in the CDR3. Looked up from germline, CDR1 is SGHTA and CDR2 is FQGNSA. V was trimmed by 5 bases and J by 6 bases, leaving 14 bases between them. CDR3 in DNA: TGTGCCAGCAGCCCCCAGGGGGGGAGCGAGCAGTACTTC. Encoded protein: CASSPQGGSEQYF.

The table lists this clone with a few counts. The chain is built from TRBV7-2 and TRBJ1-2; 8 bases agree with TRBD1. This CDR3 has 16 residues. V lost 1 base and J lost 1; bases outside the gene matches: 5. Germline CDR1 and CDR2: SGHTA and FQGNSA. CDR3 sequence: CASSLVAGGYNYGYTF. As DNA, the CDR3 is TGTGCCAGCAGCTTAGTTGCAGGGGGCTATAACTATGGCTACACCTTC.

Ten or more counts support this clone. The genes are TRBV30 and TRBJ2-1, with D possibly matching TRBD2 (6 bases). This CDR3 is built from 17 residues. With 2 bases removed from V and 6 bases from J, the gap between germline ends came to 23 bases. In germline, CDR1 is GTSNPN, CDR2 SVGIG (reference sequence). The CDR3 sequence is CAWSPHARRGLANEQFF. As DNA, the CDR3 is TGTGCCTGGAGTCCACATGCCCGGAGGGGACTCGCCAATGAGCAGTTCTTC.

Points on this clone: One end of the junction varies from germline; a read error may be responsible. This chain joins TRBV9 and TRBJ2-1; D uncertain. Germline values: CDR1 SGDLS, CDR2 YYNGEE. The CDR3 totals 15 residues. CDR3 in amino acids: CASSVEGSSYNKQFF. DNA for the CDR3: TGTGCCAGCAGCGTAGAGGGCAGCTCCTACAATAAGCAGTTCTTC.

About this clone itself: Other DNA sequences within the sample encode an identical CDR3. The gene calls are TRBV29-1 and TRBJ1-4; D gene unclear. The CDR3 has 12 amino acids. The V gene's germline CDR1 is SQVTM and CDR2 ANQGSEA. The germline V and J ends were trimmed by 2 bases and 5 bases, with 6 bases remaining between them. The CDR3 DNA reads TGCAGCGTTGAAAGCGGAAATGAAAAACTGTTTTTT. It codes for CSVESGNEKLFF.

This clone was detected a few times. The chain recombines TRBV9 with TRBJ1-2; D gene unclear. Trimming took 4 bases from V and 0 from J, leaving 13 bases between them. Per germline, CDR1 SGDLS and CDR2 YYNGEE. The length of the CDR3 is 15 residues. The CDR3 DNA reads TGTGCCAGCAGCACCTGGACGGTGGCTAACTATGGCTACACCTTC. Its translation: CASSTWTVANYGYTF.

This clone has a handful of counts. This sample includes further DNA sequences coding for the same CDR3. This rearrangement joins TRBV30 to TRBJ2-5; no definite D call. Germline V gene lookup returns CDR1 GTSNPN and CDR2 SVGIG (reference sequence). Trimming removed 1 base from V and 5 bases from J, with 5 bases in between. The CDR3 is made up of 11 amino acids. Written as DNA, the CDR3 is TGTGCCTGGAGTGGTCGGGAGACCCAGTACTTC. Its protein is CAWSGRETQYF.

This clone has only a few counts. The chain uses TRBV5-1 and TRBJ2-7; weak D call: TRBD2 (6 bases). Germline lookup yields CDR1 SGHRS and CDR2 YFSETQ. The CDR3 is 14 residues long. Trimming took off 2 bases at V and 1 base at J, with 10 bases between the two ends. The CDR3 loop is CASSFNLASYEQYF. The CDR3 DNA follows: TGCGCCAGCAGCTTTAACCTAGCGTCCTACGAGCAGTACTTC.

This sequence joins TRBV11-2 and TRBJ2-3, with TRBD1 as a possible D gene (5 bases). Trimming pared 1 base from V and 3 bases from J, leaving 17 bases between. CDR3 length: 17 amino acids. Germline V CDR1 and CDR2: SGHAT, FQNNGV. CDR3 in amino acids: CASSLVVAQGGTDTQYF. DNA for the CDR3: TGTGCCAGCAGCTTAGTGGTCGCGCAGGGTGGGACAGATACGCAGTATTTT.

This clone was found a few times. The rearrangement uses TRBV12-5 and TRBJ2-5; 7 bases fit TRBD2. V lost 6 bases to trimming and J lost 1 base; unmatched junction nucleotides: 5. The CDR3 contains 14 residues. Germline V gene sequence: CDR1 LGHNT, CDR2 FRNRAP. As DNA, the CDR3 is TGTGCTAGTGGCCCTGGGAGGGGCCAAGAGACCCAGTACTTC. Translated, it gives CASGPGRGQETQYF.

This clone has more than one count but fewer than ten. V usage is TRBV18 and J usage is TRBJ2-2; D is unresolved. Germline CDR1 KGHSH, CDR2 LQKENI. CDR3 length: 14 residues. Trimming stripped 4 bases from V and 9 bases from J, with 15 bases between. CDR3 in DNA: TGTGCCAGCTCACTCTCGACCCCACAACGGGAGCTGTTTTTT. Protein sequence: CASSLSTPQRELFF.